This T cell receptor beta chain was identified in a study of T cell repertoires in cytomegalovirus infection. Findings and limits, study-wide: There were HLA-C-restricted CMV-specific TCR beta clonotypes dominating the ex vivo response.

CDR1 is MNHNS, CDR2 SASEGT, per germline. The CDR3 is 15 residues long. With V trimmed by 7 bases and J by 1 base, 7 bases remained unmatched. Each CDR3 protein gets one entry after TCRdb re-called the reads with MiXCR. Altogether roughly 230,000 distinct CDR3 sequences are present, over 15% being singletons, with the ten largest covering around 47%. This clonotype was detected many times. Its antigen is still unknown. This receptor was identified in a human donor in good health (CMV status not recorded). Some clones in this sample may be carry-over from other donors' samples. V and J are TRBV6-1 and TRBJ2-7; 10 nucleotides align to TRBD1. The sequenced sample was CD8+ T cells from PBMCs. The CDR3 loop reads CASTQGQGISYEQYF. The CDR3 coding sequence is TGTGCCAGCACTCAGGGACAGGGGATTTCCTACGAGCAGTACTTC.